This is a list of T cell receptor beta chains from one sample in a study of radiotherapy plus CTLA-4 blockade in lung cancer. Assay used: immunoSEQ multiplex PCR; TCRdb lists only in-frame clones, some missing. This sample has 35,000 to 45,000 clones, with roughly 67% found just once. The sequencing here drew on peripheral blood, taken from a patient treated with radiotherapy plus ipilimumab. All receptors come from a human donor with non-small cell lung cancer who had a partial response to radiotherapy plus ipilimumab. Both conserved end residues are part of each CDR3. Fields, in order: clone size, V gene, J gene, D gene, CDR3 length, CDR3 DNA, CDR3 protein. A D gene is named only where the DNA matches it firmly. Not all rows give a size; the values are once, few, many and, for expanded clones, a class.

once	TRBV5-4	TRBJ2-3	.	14	TGTGCCAGCAGCTTGGTTGGGAGTACAGATACGCAGTATTTT	CASSLVGSTDTQYF
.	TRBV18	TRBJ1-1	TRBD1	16	TGTGCCAGCTCACGAGGAAGACAGGGGACGGGGACTGAAGCTTTCTTT	CASSRGRQGTGTEAFF
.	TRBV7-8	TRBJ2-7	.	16	TGTGCCAGCAGCTTAGCGTTGGGCGAGATCAGCTACGAGCAGTACTTC	CASSLALGEISYEQYF
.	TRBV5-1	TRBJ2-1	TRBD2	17	TGCGCCAGCAGCTCATCCGGGACTAGCGGCTTCTACAATGAGCAGTTCTTC	CASSSSGTSGFYNEQFF
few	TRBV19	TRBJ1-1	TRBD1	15	TGTGCCAGTAGTATCGACAGGGGATTGAACACTGAAGCTTTCTTT	CASSIDRGLNTEAFF
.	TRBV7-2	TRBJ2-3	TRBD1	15	TGTGCCAGCAGGCAACCTACAGGGGGCCCAGATACGCAGTATTTT	CASRQPTGGPDTQYF
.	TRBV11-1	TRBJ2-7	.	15	TGTGCCAGCAGCTTAAGGGACTGGGGCGGCTACGAGCAGTACTTC	CASSLRDWGGYEQYF
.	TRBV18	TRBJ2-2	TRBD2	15	TGTGCCAGCTCACCACCGGGACTAGGGCCCGGGGAGCTGTTTTTT	CASSPPGLGPGELFF
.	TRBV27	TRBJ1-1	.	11	TGTGCCAGTTACAAGAACACTGAAGCTTTCTTT	CASYKNTEAFF
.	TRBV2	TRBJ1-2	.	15	TGTGCCAGCAGTCGTCGACAGACCGCTAACTATGGCTACACCTTC	CASSRRQTANYGYTF
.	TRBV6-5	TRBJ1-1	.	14	TGTGCCAGCAGTTACTTGGGACAGAACACTGAAGCTTTCTTT	CASSYLGQNTEAFF
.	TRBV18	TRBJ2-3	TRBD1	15	TGTGCCAGCTCAGCGGAACAGGGGAGCACAGATACGCAGTATTTT	CASSAEQGSTDTQYF
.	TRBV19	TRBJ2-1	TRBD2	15	TGTGCCACGGCGTATGGACTAGCGGGAGTCAATGAGCAGTTCTTC	CATAYGLAGVNEQFF
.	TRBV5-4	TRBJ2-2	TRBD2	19	TGTGCCAGCAGCTTTCGGACTAGCGGGAGGGCGCGGAACACCGGGGAGCTGTTTTTT	CASSFRTSGRARNTGELFF
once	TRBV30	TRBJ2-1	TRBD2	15	TGTGCCTGGACCGCCCTTGGACTAGCAGGGAATGAGCAGTTCTTC	CAWTALGLAGNEQFF
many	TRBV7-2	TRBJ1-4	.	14	TGTGCCAGCAGCTTAGTCCCAGGGGACGAAAAACTGTTTTTT	CASSLVPGDEKLFF
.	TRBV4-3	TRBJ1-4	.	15	TGCGCCAGCAGCCCAGACCCCAAAGGAGATGAAAAACTGTTTTTT	CASSPDPKGDEKLFF
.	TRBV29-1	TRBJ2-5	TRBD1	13	TGCAGCGTGGGTTCAGGACAGGGGGAGACCCAGTACTTC	CSVGSGQGETQYF
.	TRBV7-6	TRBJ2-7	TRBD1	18	TGTGCCAGCAGCTTAGCCAGCCCGACCGGGACAGGGGTCTACGAGCAGTACTTC	CASSLASPTGTGVYEQYF
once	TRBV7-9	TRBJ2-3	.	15	TGTGCCAGCAGGCCCCCGGGAGCTAGCACAGATACGCAGTATTTT	CASRPPGASTDTQYF
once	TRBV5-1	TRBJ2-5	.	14	TGCGCCAGCAATGTGGGGAGTCCCCAAGAGACCCAGTACTTC	CASNVGSPQETQYF
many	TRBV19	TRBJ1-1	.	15	TGTGCCAGTAGTATTCCGGGACAAAGGAACACTGAAGCTTTCTTT	CASSIPGQRNTEAFF
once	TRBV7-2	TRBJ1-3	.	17	TGTGCCAGCAGTCTATTCCAGTCAGGGGCATTTGGAAACACCATATATTTT	CASSLFQSGAFGNTIYF
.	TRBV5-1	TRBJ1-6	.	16	TGCGCCAGCAGCTTGGAAGCGGCAGCCTATAATTCACCCCTCCACTTT	CASSLEAAAYNSPLHF
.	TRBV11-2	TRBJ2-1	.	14	TGTGCCAGCAGCTTAGAGATAGGGGGACCTGAGCAGTTCTTC	CASSLEIGGPEQFF
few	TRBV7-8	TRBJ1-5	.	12	TGTGCCAGCAGCTTGGAGGGCCAGCCCCAGCATTTT	CASSLEGQPQHF
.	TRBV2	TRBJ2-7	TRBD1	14	TGTGCCAGCAGGTGGACAGGGGCGAGGTACGAGCAGTACTTC	CASRWTGARYEQYF
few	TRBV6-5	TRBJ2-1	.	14	TGTGCCACTGGACTTAAGAGCTCCTACAATGAGCAGTTCTTC	CATGLKSSYNEQFF
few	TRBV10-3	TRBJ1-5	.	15	TGTGCCATCAGTGACAGGGCCTCATTGGGGCAGCCCCAGCATTTT	CAISDRASLGQPQHF
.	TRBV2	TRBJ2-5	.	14	TGTGCCAGCAGTGAAGAGTCCCGGGGGGAGACCCAGTACTTC	CASSEESRGETQYF
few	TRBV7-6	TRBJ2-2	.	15	TGTGCCAGCAGCGGAGGGGGCGCCTACACCGGGGAGCTGTTTTTT	CASSGGGAYTGELFF
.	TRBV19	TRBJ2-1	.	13	TGTGCCAGTAGTATAACAGCCTCCAATGAGCAGTTCTTC	CASSITASNEQFF
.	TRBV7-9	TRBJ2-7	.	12	TGTGCCAGCAGCTTTGACATGAACGAGCAGTACTTC	CASSFDMNEQYF
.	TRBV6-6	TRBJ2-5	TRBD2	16	TGTGCCAGCAGTCCGCGGACTAGCGGGGATTGGGAGACCCAGTACTTC	CASSPRTSGDWETQYF
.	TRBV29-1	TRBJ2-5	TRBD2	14	TGCAGCGTTGTATGGGCGACTAGCCCAGAGACCCAGTACTTC	CSVVWATSPETQYF
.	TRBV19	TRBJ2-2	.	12	TGTGCGGGGCGTTCGGACACCGGGGAGCTGTTTTTT	CAGRSDTGELFF
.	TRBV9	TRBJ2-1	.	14	TGTGCCAGCAGCGTGGGAGGCCCATACAATGAGCAGTTCTTC	CASSVGGPYNEQFF
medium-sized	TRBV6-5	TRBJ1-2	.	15	TGTGCCAGCAGTTCCTCCGCAGGGCTGAACTATGGCTACACCTTC	CASSSSAGLNYGYTF
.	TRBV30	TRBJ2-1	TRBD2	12	TGTGCCTGGAGTGTAGCGGGAAATGAGCAGTTCTTC	CAWSVAGNEQFF
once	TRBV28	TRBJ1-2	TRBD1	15	TGTGCCAGCAGTTTGGACAGGCCGTGGGACTATGGCTACACCTTC	CASSLDRPWDYGYTF
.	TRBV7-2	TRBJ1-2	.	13	TGTGCCAGCAGCGCAGGGTCTACTTATGGCTACACCTTC	CASSAGSTYGYTF
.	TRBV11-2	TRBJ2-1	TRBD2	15	TGTGCCAGCAGCCCCGGGACTAGCGGCCTCAATGAGCAGTTCTTC	CASSPGTSGLNEQFF
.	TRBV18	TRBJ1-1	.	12	TGTGCCAGCTCAAACAAGCGCACTGAAGCTTTCTTT	CASSNKRTEAFF